The 10 T cell receptor beta chains listed next were all sequenced from one sample in a study of CD8+ T cells in alopecia areata. cDNA reverse transcribed from extracted RNA served as the sequencing template. The repertoire was sequenced with immunoSEQ multiplex PCR; TCRdb's copy has only in-frame clones and lacks some. This sample yields some 180,000 clones, of which approximately 62% are seen a single time; 1.5% to 2% belongs to the top ten. The source was CD4+ T cells sorted from blood, collected at week 0. These receptors all stem from a human donor with alopecia areata.

This clone was seen a single time. The chain couples TRBV2 to TRBJ2-3; D is undetermined. The CDR3 contains 14 residues. With 6 bases removed from V and 1 base from J, the gap between germline ends came to 11 bases. Germline CDR1 reads SNHLY; CDR2 reads FYNNEI. CDR3 sequence reads: CASSLAAGTDTQYF. The CDR3 nucleotides are TGTGCCAGCAGCCTCGCGGCGGGCACAGATACGCAGTATTTT.

The CDR3 loop is CSVRSPLRNTEAFF. CDR3 sequence (DNA): TGCAGCGTCAGGAGTCCTTTAAGAAACACTGAAGCTTTCTTT. V gene TRBV29-1 combines with J gene TRBJ1-1; D gene unclear. V lost 6 bases and J 2 bases, leaving 16 bases between the germline ends. This CDR3 contains 14 residues. From germline, CDR1 is SQVTM and CDR2 ANQGSEA.

The V call is TRBV9, the J call TRBJ1-2, with TRBD1 matching 8 bases. The V gene's germline CDR1 is SGDLS and CDR2 YYNGEE. V lost 3 bases and J lost 8; bases outside the gene matches: 6. This CDR3 region has 13 residues. The CDR3, as DNA: TGTGCCAGCAGCGACCACAGGGGGAAGGGCTACACCTTC. Amino acid sequence: CASSDHRGKGYTF.

The chain employs TRBV14 and TRBJ2-1; TRBD2 agrees at 8 bases. The V and J ends lost 4 bases and 13 bases, in that order; junction bases with no gene match: 3. CDR3 length equals 11 residues. The germline V gene has CDR1 SGHDN and CDR2 FVKESK. CDR3 DNA sequence: TGTGCCAGCAGCCCGGGAGGGTCCCAGTTCTTC. It codes for CASSPGGSQFF.

This clone was seen only once. At the DNA level, this CDR3 is encoded by other sequences in the same sample as well. This rearrangement joins TRBV30 to TRBJ1-5; a weak D match, TRBD1 (6 bases). Trimming took off 0 bases at V and 2 bases at J, with 8 bases between the two ends. The germline CDR1 and CDR2 sequences are GTSNPN and SVGIG (reference sequence). The CDR3 loop spans 14 amino acids. CDR3 bases: TGTGCCTGGAGTGTAGGGGGGGGCAATCAGCCCCAGCATTTT. This sequence encodes CAWSVGGGNQPQHF.

The chain is built from TRBV6-6 and TRBJ1-2; a possible D gene is TRBD1 (6 bases). Trimming shortened V by 6 bases and J by 5 bases, and 10 bases separated the two germline ends. Germline CDR1 reads MNHNY; CDR2 reads SVGAGI (reference sequence). This CDR3 comprises 12 residues. For the CDR3, the DNA is TGTGCCAGCAGGGACAGCCAATATGGCTACACCTTC. It yields the protein CASRDSQYGYTF.

V is TRBV29-1 and J is TRBJ2-2; 7 nucleotides line up with TRBD1. Germline V gene data show CDR1 as SQVTM and CDR2 as ANQGSEA. The CDR3 has 16 residues. The trim removed 6 bases at V and 3 bases at J, leaving 13 bases unmatched. The CDR3 DNA sequence: TGCAGCGTGGGAAACGCAGGGGGATCGGACACCGGGGAGCTGTTTTTT. Translating gives CSVGNAGGSDTGELFF.

The chain couples TRBV5-6 to TRBJ2-3; TRBD2 matches at 7 bases. CDR1 and CDR2 from the germline V gene are SGHDT and YYEEEE. There are 15 residues in the CDR3. With 0 bases clipped from V and 4 bases from J, the junction kept 5 bases outside the gene matches. CDR3 coding DNA: TGTGCCAGCAGCTTGGATGAACGGGGGGCAGATACGCAGTATTTT. Its protein is CASSLDERGADTQYF.

The count of this clone is one. Here the CDR3 DNA reads TGCAGCGCTGTAGGGGGGCAGAACACTGAAGCTTTCTTT. Translation: CSAVGGQNTEAFF. This chain joins TRBV29-1 and TRBJ1-1; tentatively, D is TRBD1 (6 bases). The CDR3 covers 13 residues. Germline CDR1 is SQVTM and CDR2 is ANQGSEA. V shed 7 bases and J shed 1 base, with 13 bases lying between them.

The V gene is TRBV4-3, the J gene TRBJ1-2; tentatively, D is TRBD1 (5 bases). V was trimmed by 1 base and J by 4 bases, leaving 10 bases between them. CDR3 size: 14 residues. CDR1 is LGHNA and CDR2 is YSLEER in the germline V gene. CDR3 coding DNA: TGCGCCAGCAGCCAAGTCTCAGGGATCTATGGCTACACCTTC. It yields the protein CASSQVSGIYGYTF.